This note documents a single T cell receptor (beta chain) sequence. The data are from a study of blood T cell repertoires in COVID-19. Profiling relied on immunoSEQ multiplex PCR, and the TCRdb table lists in-frame clones only, not all of them. Of just over 95,000 clones listed, about 87% are singletons. The CDR3 runs 14 residues. CDR1 is MNHEY and CDR2 is SVGAGI in the germline V gene. Trimming removed 6 bases from V and 7 bases from J, with 18 bases in between. The J gene is TRBJ1-2, the V gene TRBV6-5, with D perhaps TRBD1 (6 bases). The sample consisted of peripheral blood. This TCR was recovered from a human donor in a cohort sampled during active COVID-19. In nucleotides, the CDR3 is TGTGCCAGCAGAACATCCGGGACAAGGACTGGCTACACCTTC. Amino acids: CASRTSGTRTGYTF.